Shown below are 24 T cell receptor beta chains from a single sample sequenced in a study of blood T cell repertoires in COVID-19. Produced via immunoSEQ multiplex PCR; TCRdb's table is partial and in-frame only. The table has about 370,000 clones, nearly 90% seen once. Material for sequencing was peripheral blood. Every receptor here comes from a man in his late teens or twenties with active or convalescent COVID-19.

V usage is TRBV6-2 or TRBV6-3 and J usage is TRBJ1-3; weak D call: TRBD1 (6 bases). Per the germline V gene, CDR1 is MNHEY and CDR2 is SVGEGT. The V end was cut by 1 base, the J end by 2 bases, with 9 bases between. There are 15 residues in the CDR3. CDR3 sequence reads: CASSYFPGAGNTIYF. The CDR3 DNA reads TGTGCCAGCAGTTACTTCCCAGGGGCTGGAAACACCATATATTTT.

This clone was observed a few times. J is TRBJ2-7 and V is TRBV5-8; possible D gene TRBD1, 5 bases. Germline CDR1 and CDR2: SGHTS and YDEGEE. V lost 4 bases and J lost 4, with 24 bases in between. The CDR3 loop spans 17 amino acids. CDR3 nucleotide sequence: TGTGCCAGCAGCAACTTTTGGGGTTCGGACACCCTTTACGAGCAGTACTTC. The encoded protein is CASSNFWGSDTLYEQYF.

The chain recombines TRBV10-3 with TRBJ1-2, with 7 positions matching TRBD1. The CDR3 loop spans 15 amino acids. Germline-derived CDR1 and CDR2 are ENHRY and SYGVKD. V gave up 4 bases and J gave up 1 base; unmatched junction bases: 6. Written as DNA, the CDR3 is TGTGCCATCAGTGCCGGACAGGCGGGTAACTATGGCTACACCTTC. Translation gives CAISAGQAGNYGYTF.

J is TRBJ1-4 and V is TRBV6-2 or TRBV6-3; no firm D call. V gave up 5 bases and J gave up 6 bases, with 10 bases separating them. The CDR3 consists of 13 residues. Germline CDR1 reads MNHEY; CDR2 reads SVGEGT. The CDR3 sequence: CASSRMADEKLFF. Written as DNA, the CDR3 is TGTGCCAGCAGTAGAATGGCGGATGAAAAACTGTTTTTT.

The J gene is TRBJ1-1, the V gene TRBV2; 7 bases fit TRBD1. Germline V gives CDR1 SNHLY, CDR2 FYNNEI. This CDR3 spans 14 amino acids. Trimming took 7 bases from V and 3 from J; bases not matched to a gene: 8. The CDR3: CASTRQGSDTEAFF. The DNA of the CDR3 is TGTGCCAGCACCCGACAGGGCTCGGACACTGAAGCTTTCTTT.

This chain joins TRBV4-3 and TRBJ2-7; 10 bases fit TRBD1. The germline V gene encodes CDR1 LGHNA and CDR2 YSLEER. V trimming: 1 base; J trimming: 5 bases; junction bases outside the gene matches: 5. The CDR3 length is 15 residues. In DNA form, the CDR3 reads TGCGCCAGCAGCCAAGTGGGAGACAGGGGGCACGAGCAGTACTTC. Protein sequence: CASSQVGDRGHEQYF.

This clone was observed a handful of times. The chain uses TRBV29-1 and TRBJ1-1; 7 bases map to TRBD1. V was clipped by 7 bases and J by 6 bases; unmatched bases: 8. Germline V lookup: CDR1 SQVTM, CDR2 ANQGSEA. This CDR3 spans 12 amino acids. CDR3 bases: TGCAGCGCTTGGACAGGAGTAGCTGAAGCTTTCTTT. It encodes CSAWTGVAEAFF.

The chain links TRBV14 to TRBJ1-6; 8 bases align to TRBD1. The V and J ends lost 2 bases and 0 bases, in that order; junction bases with no gene match: 3. Germline V lookup: CDR1 SGHDN, CDR2 FVKESK. CDR3 length: 17 residues. The CDR3 spells CASSQPDRGSYNSPLHF. The CDR3, as DNA: TGTGCCAGCAGCCAACCCGACAGGGGCTCCTATAATTCACCCCTCCACTTT.

The CDR3 DNA follows: TGTGCCAGCAGGGACAGGGCGGTAGATACGCAGTATTTT. It is translated as CASRDRAVDTQYF. V usage is TRBV12-3 or TRBV12-4 and J usage is TRBJ2-3; 8 bases map to TRBD1. After removal of 6 bases from V and 5 bases from J, the junction contained 4 bases not matched to a gene. The CDR3 length is 13 residues.

This clone was observed a handful of times. The CDR3 region is CASSEAPGQGAGEQYF. In nucleotides, the CDR3 is TGTGCCAGCAGTGAAGCACCGGGACAGGGGGCAGGGGAGCAGTACTTC. The gene calls are TRBV6-1 and TRBJ2-7; TRBD1 matches 12 bases. CDR3 length equals 16 residues. Germline loops: CDR1 MNHNS, CDR2 SASEGT. V trimming: 0 bases; J trimming: 7 bases; junction bases outside the gene matches: 7.

DNA for the CDR3: TGTGCCAGCAGCACGTATCAGGGAATTAGGTCACCCCTCCACTTT. Translation gives CASSTYQGIRSPLHF. This sequence joins TRBV5-4 and TRBJ1-6; weak D call: TRBD1 (5 bases). The V end was cut by 4 bases, the J end by 10 bases, with 18 bases between. CDR1 and CDR2 from the germline V gene are SGHNT and YYREEE (reference sequence). CDR3 size: 15 residues. Based on the CDR3 plus reference TRBV5-4 and TRBJ1-6, the full variable domain is ETGVTQSPTHLIKTRGQQVTLRCSSQSGHNTVSWYQQALGQGPQFIFQYYREEENGRGNFPPRFSGLQFPNYSSELNVNALELDDSALYLCASSTYQGIRSPLHFGNGTRLTVT.

This chain links TRBV6-1 with TRBJ2-4, with 8 bases fitting TRBD1. CDR1 is MNHNS, CDR2 SASEGT, per germline. The CDR3 consists of 14 residues. The trim removed 3 bases at V and 7 bases at J, leaving 5 bases unmatched. The CDR3: CASSDRTGSNIQYF. The CDR3 nucleotides are TGTGCCAGCAGTGACAGGACAGGGAGTAACATTCAGTACTTC.

The chain has TRBV5-5 and TRBJ2-4; TRBD1 is a possible D gene (6 bases). Germline CDR1 and CDR2: SGHKS and YYEKEE (reference sequence). V shed 0 bases and J shed 2 bases, with 12 bases lying between them. The CDR3 has 16 amino acids. The CDR3 loop reads CASSLGTAITKNIQYF. The CDR3 DNA reads TGTGCCAGCAGCTTGGGGACAGCGATAACCAAAAACATTCAGTACTTC.

The CDR3 protein is CASSSRSLRVGIYEQYF. The DNA for the CDR3 is TGTGCCAGCAGTTCTAGGTCTTTGAGGGTAGGGATCTACGAGCAGTACTTC. The chain couples TRBV6-2 or TRBV6-3 to TRBJ2-7; possible D gene TRBD2, 5 bases. The CDR3 is 17 residues long. V was clipped by 4 bases and J by 3 bases, with 22 bases between them. Germline loops: CDR1 MNHEY, CDR2 SVGEGT.

This clone has a single count. The V call is TRBV5-1, the J call TRBJ2-5; 7 nucleotides match TRBD1. Germline V gene lookup returns CDR1 SGHRS and CDR2 YFSETQ. V gave up 5 bases and J gave up 4 bases; unmatched junction bases: 11. The CDR3 extends over 15 amino acids. The chain's CDR3 is CASSYTRGLSETQYF. CDR3 coding DNA: TGCGCCAGCAGTTATACCAGGGGGTTATCAGAGACCCAGTACTTC.

This clone was counted between two and nine times. The chain carries TRBV7-9 and TRBJ1-4; TRBD1 aligns across 7 bases. Germline assignment: CDR1 SEHNR and CDR2 FQNEAQ (reference sequence). With 5 bases clipped from V and 4 bases from J, the junction kept 4 bases outside the gene matches. This CDR3 comprises 14 residues. The CDR3, as DNA: TGTGCCAGCAGCCTCGGGACAGATAATGAAAAACTGTTTTTT. This translates into CASSLGTDNEKLFF.

The rearrangement uses TRBV4-3 and TRBJ2-2; 10 bases are shared with TRBD1. The CDR3 has 18 amino acids. V lost 2 bases to trimming and J lost 5 bases; unmatched junction nucleotides: 11. Germline V CDR1 and CDR2: LGHNA, YSLEER. The CDR3 spells CASSQRTGGLGRTGELFF. CDR3 sequence (DNA): TGCGCCAGCAGCCAACGGACAGGGGGATTGGGTCGGACCGGGGAGCTGTTTTTT.

The genes are TRBV6-6 and TRBJ2-7; D possibly corresponds to TRBD2 (6 bases). The V end lost 5 bases, the J end lost 3 bases, and 23 bases lay between the germline ends. There are 17 residues in the CDR3. Germline assignment: CDR1 MNHNY and CDR2 SVGAGI (reference sequence). The CDR3 loop reads CASSPTGGTQDYYEQYF. DNA for the CDR3: TGTGCCAGCAGTCCCACTGGGGGGACGCAAGACTACTACGAGCAGTACTTC.

J is TRBJ2-1 and V is TRBV5-8, with 10 positions matching TRBD2. Trimming took 4 bases from V and 5 from J; bases not matched to a gene: 6. The CDR3 spans 15 residues. Germline CDR1 is SGHTS and CDR2 is YDEGEE. The CDR3 DNA reads TGTGCCAGCAGCGCACCGGGACTAGCGCACAATGAGCAGTTCTTC. Translating it yields CASSAPGLAHNEQFF.

The chain is built from TRBV6-2 or TRBV6-3 and TRBJ1-5; TRBD1 is a possible D gene (5 bases). The CDR3 covers 14 residues. Germline V CDR1 and CDR2: MNHEY, SVGEGT. V gave up 4 bases and J gave up 6 bases, with 13 bases separating them. CDR3 protein: CASSSQGKIQPQHF. CDR3 coding DNA: TGTGCCAGCAGTTCCCAGGGTAAGATTCAGCCCCAGCATTTT.

V usage is TRBV4-1 and J usage is TRBJ1-5; possible D gene TRBD1, 5 bases. V lost 4 bases, J lost 3 bases, and 16 bases lay in between. Germline V lookup: CDR1 MGHRA, CDR2 YSYEKL. The CDR3 is 16 residues long. Here the CDR3 reads CASSPGRAGFNQPQHF. The CDR3 DNA sequence: TGCGCCAGCAGCCCCGGAAGGGCAGGGTTCAATCAGCCCCAGCATTTT.

The CDR3 sequence is CASSPSLAVYTDTQYF. DNA of the CDR3: TGTGCCAGCAGCCCATCACTAGCGGTATACACAGATACGCAGTATTTT. This sequence joins TRBV27 and TRBJ2-3; 8 bases agree with TRBD2. CDR1 is MNHEY and CDR2 is SMNVEV in the germline V gene (reference sequence). V trimming: 6 bases; J trimming: 2 bases; junction bases outside the gene matches: 10. The CDR3 is 16 amino acids.

The genes are TRBV6-5 and TRBJ2-7, with 9 bases that match TRBD1. Trimming at V came to 5 bases and at J to 3 bases, leaving 8 bases not matched to a gene. The germline CDR1 and CDR2 sequences are MNHEY and SVGAGI. CDR3 size: 15 residues. The CDR3 sequence is CASSPDRGQYYEQYF. CDR3 coding DNA: TGTGCCAGCAGTCCGGACAGGGGACAATACTACGAGCAGTACTTC.

This sequence joins TRBV5-5 and TRBJ2-1; TRBD2 aligns across 13 bases. This CDR3 has 16 residues. Germline CDR1 reads SGHKS; CDR2 reads YYEKEE (reference sequence). V trimming: 1 base; J trimming: 6 bases; junction bases outside the gene matches: 4. The CDR3 nucleotides read TGTGCCAGCAGCTTGACTAGCGGGGGGGCTAGCAATGAGCAGTTCTTC. Translation: CASSLTSGGASNEQFF.